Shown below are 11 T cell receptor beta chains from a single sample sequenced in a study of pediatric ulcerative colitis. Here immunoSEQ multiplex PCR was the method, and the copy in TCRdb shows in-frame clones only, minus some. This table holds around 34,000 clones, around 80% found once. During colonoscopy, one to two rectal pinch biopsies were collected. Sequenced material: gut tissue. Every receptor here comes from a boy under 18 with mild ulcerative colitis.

CDR3 in DNA: TGTGCCAGCAGCTCAAGACAGGGAGAAACCGGGGAGCTGTTTTTT. Encoded protein: CASSSRQGETGELFF. The chain uses TRBV7-9 and TRBJ2-2; 7 nucleotides align to TRBD1. This CDR3 contains 15 residues. V was clipped by 4 bases and J by 5 bases; unmatched bases: 7. The germline CDR1 and CDR2 sequences are SEHNR and FQNEAQ (reference sequence).

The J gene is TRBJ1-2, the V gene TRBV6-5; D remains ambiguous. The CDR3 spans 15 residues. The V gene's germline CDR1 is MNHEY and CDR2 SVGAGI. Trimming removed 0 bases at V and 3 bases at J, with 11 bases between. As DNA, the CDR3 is TGTGCCAGCAGTTACTCTGCGTCCTGGGACTATGGCTACACCTTC. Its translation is CASSYSASWDYGYTF.

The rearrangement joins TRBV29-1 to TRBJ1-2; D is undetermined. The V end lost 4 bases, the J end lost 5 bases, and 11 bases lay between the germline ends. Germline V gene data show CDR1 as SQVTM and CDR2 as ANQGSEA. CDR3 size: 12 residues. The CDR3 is CSVVPGGYGYTF. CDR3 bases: TGCAGCGTTGTTCCTGGAGGGTATGGCTACACCTTC. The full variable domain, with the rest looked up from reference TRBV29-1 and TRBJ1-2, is SAVISQKPSRDICQRGTSLTIQCQVDSQVTMMFWYRQQPGQSLTLIATANQGSEATYESGFVIDKFPISRPNLTFSTLTVSNMSPEDSSIYLCSVVPGGYGYTFGSGTRLTVV.

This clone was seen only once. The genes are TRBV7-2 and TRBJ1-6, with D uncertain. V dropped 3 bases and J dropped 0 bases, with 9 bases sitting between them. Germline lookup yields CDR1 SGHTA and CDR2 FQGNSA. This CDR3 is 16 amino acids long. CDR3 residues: CASSLAPSSYNSPLHF. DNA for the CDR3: TGTGCCAGCAGCTTGGCCCCGAGCTCCTATAATTCACCCCTCCACTTT.

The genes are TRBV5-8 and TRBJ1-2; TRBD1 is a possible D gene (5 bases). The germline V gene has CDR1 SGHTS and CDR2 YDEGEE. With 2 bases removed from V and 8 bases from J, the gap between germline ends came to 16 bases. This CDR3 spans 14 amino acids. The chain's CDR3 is CASSLSGTSKGYTF. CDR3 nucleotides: TGTGCCAGCAGCTTATCCGGGACGTCCAAGGGCTACACCTTC.

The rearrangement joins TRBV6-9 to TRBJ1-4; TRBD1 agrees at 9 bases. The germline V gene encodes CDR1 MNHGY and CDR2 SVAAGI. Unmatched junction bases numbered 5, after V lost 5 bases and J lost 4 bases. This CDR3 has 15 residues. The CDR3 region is CASSKRDRDNEKLFF. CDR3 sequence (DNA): TGTGCCAGCAGTAAACGGGACAGGGATAATGAAAAACTGTTTTTT.

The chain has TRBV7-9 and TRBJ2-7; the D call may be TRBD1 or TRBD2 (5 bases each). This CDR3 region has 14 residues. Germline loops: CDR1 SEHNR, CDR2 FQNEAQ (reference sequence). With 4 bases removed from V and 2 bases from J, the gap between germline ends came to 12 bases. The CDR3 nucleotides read TGTGCCAGCAGCTCCGGGACCACGGCCTACGAGCAGTACTTC. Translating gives CASSSGTTAYEQYF.

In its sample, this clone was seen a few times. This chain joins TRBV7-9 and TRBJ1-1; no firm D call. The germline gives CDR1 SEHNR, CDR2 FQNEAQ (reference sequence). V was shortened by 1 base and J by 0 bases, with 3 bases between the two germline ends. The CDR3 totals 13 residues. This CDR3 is CASSLDMNTEAFF. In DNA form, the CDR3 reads TGTGCCAGCAGCTTAGACATGAACACTGAAGCTTTCTTT.

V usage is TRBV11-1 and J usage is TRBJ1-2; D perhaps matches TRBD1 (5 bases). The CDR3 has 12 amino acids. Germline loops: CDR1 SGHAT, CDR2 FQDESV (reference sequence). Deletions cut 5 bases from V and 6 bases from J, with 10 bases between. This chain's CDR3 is CASSRGRDGYTF. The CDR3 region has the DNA TGTGCCAGCAGCAGGGGTCGGGATGGCTACACCTTC.

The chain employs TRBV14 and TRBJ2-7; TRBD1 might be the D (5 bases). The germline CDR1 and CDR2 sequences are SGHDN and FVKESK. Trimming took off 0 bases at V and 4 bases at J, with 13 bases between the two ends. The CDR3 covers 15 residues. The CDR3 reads CASSQDLAGSYEQYF. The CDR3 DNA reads TGTGCCAGCAGCCAAGATCTGGCAGGGTCATACGAGCAGTACTTC.

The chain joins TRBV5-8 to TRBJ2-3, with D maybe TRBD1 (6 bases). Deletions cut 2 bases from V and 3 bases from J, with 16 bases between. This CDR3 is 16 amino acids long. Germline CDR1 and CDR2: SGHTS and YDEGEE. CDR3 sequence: CASSFWGRGDTDTQYF. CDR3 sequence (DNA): TGTGCCAGCAGCTTTTGGGGGCGAGGTGATACAGATACGCAGTATTTT.